This paragraph reports one TCR beta chain. What it binds is not known. One entry per CDR3 protein, called by TCRdb with MiXCR from the 5' RACE reads. The sample contains 530,000 or so distinct CDR3 sequences, around a sixth of which appear only once. This record belongs to a study of T-cell memory formation after mild COVID-19. Findings and limits, study-wide: Second-wave clones with a day 37 peak had unconfirmed SARS-CoV-2 specificity.

The CDR3 totals 13 residues. Trimming stripped 2 bases from V and 7 bases from J, with 10 bases between. Germline CDR1 and CDR2: SGHRS and YFSETQ. The material sequenced was PBMCs or a T cell subset sorted from them (not recorded which). The origin of this receptor is an adult woman who had mild COVID-19 (a few samples of this study predate the infection). Cell type and time point are not known. The J gene is TRBJ1-5, the V gene TRBV5-1; D is unclear. The CDR3 coding sequence is TGCGCCAGCAGCTTAATATCGGGCCAGCCCCAGCATTTT. It yields the protein CASSLISGQPQHF.